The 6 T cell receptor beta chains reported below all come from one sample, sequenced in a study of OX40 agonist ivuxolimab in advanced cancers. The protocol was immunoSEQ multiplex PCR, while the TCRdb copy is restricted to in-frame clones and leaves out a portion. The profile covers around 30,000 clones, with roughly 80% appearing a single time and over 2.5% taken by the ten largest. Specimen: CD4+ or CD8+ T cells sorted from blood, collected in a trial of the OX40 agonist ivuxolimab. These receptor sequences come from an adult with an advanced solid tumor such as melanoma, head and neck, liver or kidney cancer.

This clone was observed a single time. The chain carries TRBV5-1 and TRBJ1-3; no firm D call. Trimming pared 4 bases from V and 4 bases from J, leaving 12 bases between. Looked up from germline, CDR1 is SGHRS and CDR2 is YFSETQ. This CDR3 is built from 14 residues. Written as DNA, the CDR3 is TGCGCCAGCAGCCTCTTGGACCGGGGAAACACCATATATTTT. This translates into CASSLLDRGNTIYF.

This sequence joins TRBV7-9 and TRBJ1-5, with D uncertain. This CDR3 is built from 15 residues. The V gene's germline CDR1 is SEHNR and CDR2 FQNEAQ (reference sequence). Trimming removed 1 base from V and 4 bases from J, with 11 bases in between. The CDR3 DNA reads TGTGCCAGCAGCTTAGACGGCGAAGGTAATCAGCCCCAGCATTTT. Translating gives CASSLDGEGNQPQHF.

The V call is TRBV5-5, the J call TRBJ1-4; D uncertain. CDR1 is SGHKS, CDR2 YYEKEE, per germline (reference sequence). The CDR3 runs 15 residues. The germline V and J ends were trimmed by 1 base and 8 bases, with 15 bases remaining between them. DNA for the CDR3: TGTGCCAGCAGCTTGTTTCGAGGTGTCGGAGAAAAACTGTTTTTT. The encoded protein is CASSLFRGVGEKLFF.

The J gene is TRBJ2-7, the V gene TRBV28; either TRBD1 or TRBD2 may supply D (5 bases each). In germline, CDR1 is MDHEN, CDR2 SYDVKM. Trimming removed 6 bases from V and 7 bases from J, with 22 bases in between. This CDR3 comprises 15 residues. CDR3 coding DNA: TGTGCCAGCAGGCCAACCGGGACCTCCATTGGGGAGCAGTACTTC. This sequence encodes CASRPTGTSIGEQYF. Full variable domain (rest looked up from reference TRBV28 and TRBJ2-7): DVKVTQSSRYLVKRTGEKVFLECVQDMDHENMFWYRQDPGLGLRLIYFSYDVKMKEKGDIPEGYSVSREKKERFSLILESASTNQTSMYLCASRPTGTSIGEQYFGPGTRLTVT.

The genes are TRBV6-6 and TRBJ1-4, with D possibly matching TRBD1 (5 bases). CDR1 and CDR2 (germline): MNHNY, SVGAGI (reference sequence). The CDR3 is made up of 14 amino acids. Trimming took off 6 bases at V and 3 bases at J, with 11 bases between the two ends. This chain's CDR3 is CASSSGRANEKLFF. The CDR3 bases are TGTGCCAGCAGCTCAGGGCGGGCTAATGAAAAACTGTTTTTT.

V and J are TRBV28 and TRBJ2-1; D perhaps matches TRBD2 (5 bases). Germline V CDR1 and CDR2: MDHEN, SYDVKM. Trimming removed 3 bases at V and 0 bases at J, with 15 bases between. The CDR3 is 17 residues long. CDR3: CASSFEGLGSSYNEQFF. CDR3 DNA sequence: TGTGCCAGCAGTTTCGAAGGGCTGGGGAGCTCCTACAATGAGCAGTTCTTC.